This T cell receptor beta chain emerged from a study of Ad26.COV2.S vaccination and SARS-CoV-2 variants. Germline loops: CDR1 LNHDA, CDR2 SQIVND (reference sequence). The length of the CDR3 is 19 residues. V was clipped by 7 bases and J by 4 bases, with 29 bases between them. This clone has more than one count but fewer than ten. The protocol was immunoSEQ multiplex PCR, while the TCRdb copy is restricted to in-frame clones and leaves out a portion. The table includes about 320,000 clones, 86% detected once. Treatment described: some 20 received Ad26.COV2.S at low or high dose, single or two shots; a few received placebo; per-sample allocation not given. Material that was analyzed had been drawn on day 63 after the first vaccine or placebo injection.

The sequencing used peripheral blood, collected in a trial of Ad26.COV2.S vaccine versus placebo. The TCR sequence derives from a person between 18 and 59 years old who received the Ad26.COV2.S COVID-19 vaccine or a placebo. This chain joins TRBV19 and TRBJ1-5; no clear D. CDR3 in amino acids: CASTFSALSPGLGNQPQHF. CDR3 bases: TGTGCCAGTACCTTCTCGGCTCTTTCACCGGGCCTTGGGAATCAGCCCCAGCATTTT.